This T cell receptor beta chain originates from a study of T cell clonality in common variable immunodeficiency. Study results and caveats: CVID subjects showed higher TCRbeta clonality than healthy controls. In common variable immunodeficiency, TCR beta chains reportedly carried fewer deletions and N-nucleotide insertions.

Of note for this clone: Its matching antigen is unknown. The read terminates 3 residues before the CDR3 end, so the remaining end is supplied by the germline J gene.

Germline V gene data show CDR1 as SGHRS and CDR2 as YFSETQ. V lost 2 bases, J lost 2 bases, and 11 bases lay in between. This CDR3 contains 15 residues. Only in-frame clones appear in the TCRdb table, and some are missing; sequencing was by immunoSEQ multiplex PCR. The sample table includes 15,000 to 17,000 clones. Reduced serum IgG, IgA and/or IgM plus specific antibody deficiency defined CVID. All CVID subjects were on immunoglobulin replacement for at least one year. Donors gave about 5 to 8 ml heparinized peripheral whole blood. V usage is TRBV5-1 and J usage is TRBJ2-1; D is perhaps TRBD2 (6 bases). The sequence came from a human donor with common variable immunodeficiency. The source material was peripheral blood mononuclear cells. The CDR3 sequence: CASSFASATYNEQFF. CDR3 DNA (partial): TGCGCCAGCAGCTTCGCTAGCGCGACCTACAATGAG. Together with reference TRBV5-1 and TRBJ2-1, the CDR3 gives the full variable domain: KAGVTQTPRYLIKTRGQQVTLSCSPISGHRSVSWYQQTPGQGLQFLFEYFSETQRNKGNFPGRFSGRQFSNSRSEMNVSTLELGDSALYLCASSFASATYNEQFFGPGTRLTVL.